This T cell receptor (beta chain) was obtained from a study of blood T cell repertoires in COVID-19. TCRdb's copy holds only in-frame clones and misses some; the assay was immunoSEQ multiplex PCR. The sample lists around 200,000 clones; more than 75% were seen once. The germline V gene encodes CDR1 SGHTA and CDR2 FQGTGA. The V end was cut by 5 bases, the J end by 2 bases, with 10 bases between. The CDR3 consists of 14 residues. This sequence was found in a man aged 35-49 years with acute COVID-19. The chain uses TRBV7-3 and TRBJ1-3; D is unclear. Sequencing used PBMCs or T cells enriched from blood (not recorded which). This CDR3 is CASSQGSPGNTIYF. The CDR3 DNA reads TGTGCCAGCAGCCAAGGGAGTCCTGGAAACACCATATATTTT.